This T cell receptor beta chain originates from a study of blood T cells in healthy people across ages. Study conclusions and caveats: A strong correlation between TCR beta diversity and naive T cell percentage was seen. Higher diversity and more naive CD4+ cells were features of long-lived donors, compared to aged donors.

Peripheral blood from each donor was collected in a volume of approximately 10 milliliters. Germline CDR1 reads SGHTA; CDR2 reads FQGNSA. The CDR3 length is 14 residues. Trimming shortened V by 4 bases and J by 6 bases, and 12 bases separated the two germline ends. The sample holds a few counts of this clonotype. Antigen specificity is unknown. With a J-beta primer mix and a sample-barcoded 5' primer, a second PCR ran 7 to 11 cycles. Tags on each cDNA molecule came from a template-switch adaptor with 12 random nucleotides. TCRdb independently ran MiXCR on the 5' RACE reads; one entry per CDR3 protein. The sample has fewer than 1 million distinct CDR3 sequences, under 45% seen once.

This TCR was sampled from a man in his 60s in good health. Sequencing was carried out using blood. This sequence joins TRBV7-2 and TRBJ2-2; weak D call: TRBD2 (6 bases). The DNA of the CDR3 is TGTGCCAGCAGCTACCGGGACTCACCCGGGGAGCTGTTTTTT. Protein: CASSYRDSPGELFF.